At least ten counts were recorded for the clone carrying this T cell receptor (beta chain). What it binds is unknown. This entry belongs to a study of T-cell memory formation after mild COVID-19. The wider study: In these data, TCR clusters were largely donor specific. General study results and limits: From day 15 to 85, contracting clones were balanced between CD4 and CD8, whereas later expanders leaned toward CD4+. Mostly located in CM and EM were contracting CD4+ clones, with contracting CD8+ clones located in EMRA.

TCRdb re-called the 5' RACE reads with MiXCR, one entry per CDR3 protein. This sample carries approximately 260,000 distinct CDR3 sequences, about a sixth of them seen once, and the ten largest clones take 23%. Trimming removed 7 bases at V and 2 bases at J, with 14 bases between. Germline-derived CDR1 and CDR2 are MNHEY and SMNVEV (reference sequence). The CDR3 runs 15 residues. This chain links TRBV27 with TRBJ2-2, with a tentative D call TRBD1 (6 bases). The receptor comes from a young man who had mild COVID-19 (a few samples of this study predate the infection). Cell type and time point are not known. Source material: PBMCs or a T cell subset sorted from them (not recorded which). The CDR3 DNA sequence: TGTGCCAGCACCCCTCAGGGACACAACACCGGGGAGCTGTTTTTT. As protein: CASTPQGHNTGELFF.